A selection of T cell receptor beta chains follows, all from one sample in a study of vaccination effects on CD4 cells after COVID-19. Generated by immunoSEQ multiplex PCR, the TCRdb table keeps only in-frame clones and is missing some. The sample lists some 20,000 clones; less than 85% were seen once. These TCRs' antigens remain unknown. This specimen was CD4+ T cells from PBMCs cultured with HCoV-229E spike peptides, taken after COVID-19 vaccination. The receptors stem from a human donor who received a COVID-19 vaccine. Each CDR3 is given with its conserved first and last residue. D genes are given only for firm matches. Expanded clones get a size class; other rows say once, few or many, or leave the size out.

cdr3_nt cdr3_aa j_call clone_size v_call d_call
TGTGCCAGTAGTCAGACAGGGAGTCTAGCTAATGAAAAACTGTTTTTT CASSQTGSLANEKLFF TRBJ1-4 . TRBV19 TRBD1
TGCGCCAGCAGGGACGGGGGCCCTGGAAACACCATATATTTT CASRDGGPGNTIYF TRBJ1-3 . TRBV5-1 .
TGTGCCAGCAGCACGTCGGCGGGAGGGCCCTACGAGCAGTACTTC CASSTSAGGPYEQYF TRBJ2-7 . TRBV6-6 TRBD2
TGTGCCAGCACCATGGACAGGGTAGGGTATGGCTACACCTTC CASTMDRVGYGYTF TRBJ1-2 . TRBV6-5 TRBD1
TGTGCCAGCAGCTTTCTAGCGGGGGGGCTTTCTGGGGCCAACGTCCTGACTTTC CASSFLAGGLSGANVLTF TRBJ2-6 . TRBV11-2 TRBD2
TGTGCCAGCAGTGACTCGAGTAAGGACTCACCCCGAAAACTGTTTTTT CASSDSSKDSPRKLFF TRBJ1-4 . TRBV6-4 .
TGTGCCAGCAGTTTCCCCGTAGGTGGCGGCTACACCTTC CASSFPVGGGYTF TRBJ1-2 . TRBV28 .
TGTGCCAGCAGCTTTAGAGAGACAAGGATATCCTACGAGCAGTACTTC CASSFRETRISYEQYF TRBJ2-7 few TRBV7-2 .
TGTGCCAGCAAACAGACAGGCAGCTCCTACGAGCAGTACTTC CASKQTGSSYEQYF TRBJ2-7 . TRBV2 .
TGTGCCAGCAGCATAGGGACACCACGATATGGCTACACCTTC CASSIGTPRYGYTF TRBJ1-2 few TRBV13 .
TGTGCCAGCAGTCTCACGGCTGACACCGGGGAGCTGTTTTTT CASSLTADTGELFF TRBJ2-2 . TRBV6-5 .
TGTGCCAGCAGGTTCAATGGGGGTCTAAATCAGCCCCAGCATTTT CASRFNGGLNQPQHF TRBJ1-5 . TRBV27 .
TGTGCCAGCAGCCTAAATAAGGTTGAGGGGGCCCCCTACAATGAGCAGTTCTTC CASSLNKVEGAPYNEQFF TRBJ2-1 . TRBV14 TRBD1
TGTGCCAGCAGTTACACGCGTGCCAAGCCCTACGAGCAGTACTTC CASSYTRAKPYEQYF TRBJ2-7 . TRBV6-5 .
TGTGCCAGCAGTGAATTTGGCCCTAAAACTACCGCCTACAATGAGCAGTTCTTC CASSEFGPKTTAYNEQFF TRBJ2-1 . TRBV6-1 .
TGTGCCAGCAGTTCTACACCCTTCAACACCTTC CASSSTPFNTF TRBJ1-2 . TRBV12-3/TRBV12-4 .
TGCGCCAGCAGCTTGGGGGCCGGACAGGGACGAGAGACCCAGTACTTC CASSLGAGQGRETQYF TRBJ2-5 . TRBV5-1 TRBD1
TGTGCCAGTAGGCCACGGGGGAAACAGACTGAAGCTTTCTTT CASRPRGKQTEAFF TRBJ1-1 . TRBV19 .
TGTGCCAGCAGGGCTGACCAGTACGAGCAGTACTTC CASRADQYEQYF TRBJ2-7 . TRBV27 .
TGTGCCACCTGGTGGGGTTTGAGTGGGGAGACCCAGTACTTC CATWWGLSGETQYF TRBJ2-5 . TRBV2 .
TGTGCCAGCAGCCGGCAGGGTGGAAACACCATATATTTT CASSRQGGNTIYF TRBJ1-3 . TRBV3-1/TRBV3-2 .
TGTGCCAGCGCACATGGGAGCTCTGGGGCCAACGTCCTGACTTTC CASAHGSSGANVLTF TRBJ2-6 . TRBV5-5 .
TGTGCCAGCAGCCAAGTTAACGAGCAGTACTTC CASSQVNEQYF TRBJ2-7 . TRBV3-1/TRBV3-2 .
TGTGCCAGCAGCCAAGCGACCGTCTCTGGGGCCAACGTCCTGACTTTC CASSQATVSGANVLTF TRBJ2-6 . TRBV4-2 .
TGTGCCACCGACCGAGGGGGCAATGAGCAGTTCTTC CATDRGGNEQFF TRBJ2-1 once TRBV19 .
TGTGCCAGTAGCGCCCAGGGAGCTGCCCTCGTCCCTTCACCCCTCCACTTT CASSAQGAALVPSPLHF TRBJ1-6 few TRBV19 .
TGCGCCAGCAGCTTGGTTCCCGCTACAAGGAGAGAGACCCAGTACTTC CASSLVPATRRETQYF TRBJ2-5 . TRBV5-1 .
TGTGCCAGTAGCAACCGCAGCGGGAGTTACTACAATGAGCAGTTCTTC CASSNRSGSYYNEQFF TRBJ2-1 . TRBV19 TRBD2
TGCAGTGCTAGTCGGGGCAGGGTGGGAATACTCGATCAGTACTTC CSASRGRVGILDQYF TRBJ2-7 . TRBV20-1 .
TGTGCCAGCTCGGGAGGGACCTATGGCTACACCTTC CASSGGTYGYTF TRBJ1-2 . TRBV12-3/TRBV12-4 .
TGCGCCAGCAGTCTCCAGGAGATAGATGGCTACACCTTC CASSLQEIDGYTF TRBJ1-2 . TRBV5-1 .
TGTGCCAGCAGCTTAGGGGACAGGCGGCAAGAGACCCAGTACTTC CASSLGDRRQETQYF TRBJ2-5 . TRBV7-9 TRBD1
TGCGCCAGCAGCCAAGACGTTCGTGCAGGGGGGGAATACGAGCAGTACTTC CASSQDVRAGGEYEQYF TRBJ2-7 . TRBV4-1 .
TGCGCCAGCAGCTTGGAAGTAGGGGGCCTAGGTACGCAGTATTTT CASSLEVGGLGTQYF TRBJ2-3 . TRBV5-1 TRBD1
TGTGCCAGCACTACCGGGACTAGCGACGAGCAGTTCTTC CASTTGTSDEQFF TRBJ2-1 . TRBV27 TRBD2
TGTGCCAGTCGAGGACAGGGGATAGGAGGCTACACCTTC CASRGQGIGGYTF TRBJ1-2 . TRBV19 TRBD1
TGTGCCAGCAGCCCAGGACAGGGACAGAACACCGGGGAGCTGTTTTTT CASSPGQGQNTGELFF TRBJ2-2 . TRBV7-6 TRBD1
TGTGCCTGGAATTCGGGGGGCTATGGCTACACCTTC CAWNSGGYGYTF TRBJ1-2 . TRBV30 .
TGTGCCAGCAGCGTAGATCCAGGGATGGGCACAGATACGCAGTATTTT CASSVDPGMGTDTQYF TRBJ2-3 . TRBV9 .
TGTGCCAGCAGCTTATACAGGGGGACTGAAGCTTTCTTT CASSLYRGTEAFF TRBJ1-1 . TRBV7-2 TRBD1
TGTGCCAGCACCCGGGAGAACACTGAAGCTTTCTTT CASTRENTEAFF TRBJ1-1 . TRBV6-5 .
TGTGCCAGCAGCCCGGACGGGGGGCCCTACGAGCAGTACTTC CASSPDGGPYEQYF TRBJ2-7 . TRBV4-2 .
TGCAGCGCCGGGGCGCGGGAGACCCAGTACTTC CSAGARETQYF TRBJ2-5 . TRBV29-1 .
TGCAGTGCTAACGGGGGGACTACCGCGATCTTC CSANGGTTAIF TRBJ2-1 . TRBV20-1 TRBD2
TGTGCCAGCAGTGTTCGGACTAACACTGAAGCTTTCTTT CASSVRTNTEAFF TRBJ1-1 . TRBV2 .
TGTGCCATCAGTGAGTCGCCGGACACCTACAATGAGCAGTTCTTC CAISESPDTYNEQFF TRBJ2-1 . TRBV10-3 .
TGCAGCTACAGCCGGGACGGATCCTACGAGCAGTACTTC CSYSRDGSYEQYF TRBJ2-7 . TRBV29-1 .
TGTGCCAGCTCACCGAGTCCAAATGAGCAGTTCTTC CASSPSPNEQFF TRBJ2-1 . TRBV18 .
TGTGCCAGCAGCTTGGCCGGGACCATCTACGAGCAGTACTTC CASSLAGTIYEQYF TRBJ2-7 . TRBV5-6 .
TGTGCCGTTTTGGGGACCCCCTACGAGCAGTACTTC CAVLGTPYEQYF TRBJ2-7 . TRBV28 .
TGTGCCAGCAGGGATGGGACTAGCGGGAGGGGTCAATTCTTC CASRDGTSGRGQFF TRBJ2-1 few TRBV7-2 TRBD2
TGTGCCAGCATTCGGGCGAGAGAAGAGACCCAGTACTTC CASIRAREETQYF TRBJ2-5 . TRBV18 .
TGTGCCAGCTCACCAAGACGGACAACTAATGAAAAACTGTTTTTT CASSPRRTTNEKLFF TRBJ1-4 large TRBV18 .
TGTGCCAGCTCTCGGCAAACTACAGGTTACAACGGGGAGCTGTTTTTT CASSRQTTGYNGELFF TRBJ2-2 . TRBV18 .
TGTGCCAGCAGCTTAGCAGGGGGGTCAGCTTTCTTT CASSLAGGSAFF TRBJ1-1 . TRBV7-8 .